A selection of T cell receptor beta chains follows, all from one sample in a study of molecular identifiers for immune sequencing clone quantification. A single record per CDR3 protein comes from TCRdb applying MiXCR to the PCR reads. The sample shows 300,000 to 400,000 distinct CDR3 sequences, roughly 24% of them seen only once. Sequencing was performed on naive CD8+ T cells from blood, with Jurkat cell RNA spiked in. These receptors all come from a human donor in good health. Some libraries in this study had Jurkat cell RNA spiked in. Both conserved end residues are part of each CDR3. The D gene is left open where the match is weak. Size is omitted from some rows. Given values are once, few, many or a class for expanded clones.

size | J | D | V | length | DNA | CDR3
many | TRBJ2-2 | NA | TRBV7-6 | 13 | TGTGCCAGCAGCCCCCCGGCCACCGGGGAGCTGTTTTTT | CASSPPATGELFF
NA | TRBJ2-7 | NA | TRBV20-1 | 15 | TGCAGTGCTAGAGATAGCGGCAGGTTCAGCTACGAGCAGTACTTC | CSARDSGRFSYEQYF
few | TRBJ2-7 | NA | TRBV5-1 | 13 | TGCGCCAGCAGCCCGCCGGCCTCCTACGGGCAGTACTTC | CASSPPASYGQYF
NA | TRBJ2-2 | NA | TRBV7-9 | 16 | TGTGCCAGCAGCTTAAGTAGGGGAGGAAAGACCGGGGAGCTGTTTTTT | CASSLSRGGKTGELFF
NA | TRBJ2-7 | TRBD1 | TRBV10-3 | 16 | TGTGCCATCAGTGATGCCCCACAGGGGGCCCCACCCGAGCAGTACTTC | CAISDAPQGAPPEQYF
few | TRBJ1-4 | NA | TRBV4-3 | 15 | TGCGCCAGCAGCCAAGAGGGAGGAGATAATGAAAAACTGTTTTTT | CASSQEGGDNEKLFF
many | TRBJ1-1 | TRBD1 | TRBV9 | 16 | TGTGCCAGCAGCGTCGGACAGGGGATGATGAACACTGAAGCTTTCTTT | CASSVGQGMMNTEAFF
many | TRBJ2-3 | NA | TRBV12-3/TRBV12-4 | 14 | TGTGCCAGCAGTTTTGACGGGGGAGTGGATACGCAGTATTTT | CASSFDGGVDTQYF
many | TRBJ1-1 | NA | TRBV7-2 | 15 | TGTGCCAGCAGCTTAGTCGGGCCCCTGAACACTGAAGCTTTCTTT | CASSLVGPLNTEAFF
NA | TRBJ2-1 | NA | TRBV12-3/TRBV12-4 | 14 | TGTGCCGGCAGTTGGACTATCCCGATGAATGAGCAGTTCTTC | CAGSWTIPMNEQFF
NA | TRBJ2-3 | NA | TRBV20-1 | 14 | TGCAGTGCCCTGGACTCATCTAGCACAGATACGCAGTATTTT | CSALDSSSTDTQYF
NA | TRBJ2-7 | NA | TRBV5-1 | 14 | TGCGCCAGCAGCTTGGGGTGGGGCCTTGTCGAGCAGTACTTC | CASSLGWGLVEQYF
many | TRBJ2-7 | NA | TRBV7-2 | 12 | TGTGCCAGCAGCCTAGGGACCAGCGAGCAGTACTTC | CASSLGTSEQYF
NA | TRBJ2-7 | NA | TRBV27 | 13 | TGTGCCAGCAGTTTAGGAGGGCGCTACGAGCTGCACTTC | CASSLGGRYELHF
NA | TRBJ2-1 | TRBD2 | TRBV30 | 14 | TGTGCCTGGAGTATGTTAGCGGGGGGCAATGAGCAGTTCTTC | CAWSMLAGGNEQFF
NA | TRBJ2-7 | TRBD1 | TRBV11-1 | 16 | TGTGCCAGCAGCTTCGGAGAACAGGGGCTCCTCTACGAGCAGTACTTC | CASSFGEQGLLYEQYF
many | TRBJ2-3 | TRBD2 | TRBV28 | 17 | TGTGCCAGCAGTGACCGGACTAGCGGGGTCCTCACAGATACGCAGTATTTT | CASSDRTSGVLTDTQYF
many | TRBJ2-3 | NA | TRBV7-2 | 16 | TGTGCCAGCAGCGGTCCCAGGGGTCCTAAGGTAGATACGCAGTATTTT | CASSGPRGPKVDTQYF
NA | TRBJ1-3 | NA | TRBV5-1 | 17 | TGCGCCAGCAGCTTATATTCAATCAAGAGCTCTGGAAACACCATATATTTT | CASSLYSIKSSGNTIYF